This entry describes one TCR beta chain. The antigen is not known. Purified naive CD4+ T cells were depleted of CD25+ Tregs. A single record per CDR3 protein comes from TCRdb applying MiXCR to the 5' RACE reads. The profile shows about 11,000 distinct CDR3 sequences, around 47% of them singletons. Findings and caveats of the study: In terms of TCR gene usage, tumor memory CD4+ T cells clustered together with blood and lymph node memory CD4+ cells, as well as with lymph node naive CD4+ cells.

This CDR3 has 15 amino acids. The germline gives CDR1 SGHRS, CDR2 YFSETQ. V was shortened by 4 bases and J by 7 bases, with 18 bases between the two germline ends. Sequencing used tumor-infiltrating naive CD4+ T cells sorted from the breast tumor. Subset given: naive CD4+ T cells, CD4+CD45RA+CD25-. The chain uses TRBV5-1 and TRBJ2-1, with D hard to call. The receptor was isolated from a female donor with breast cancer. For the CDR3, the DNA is TGCGCCAGCAGCCAACCCGGCATGGTAGGGAATGAGCAGTTCTTC. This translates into CASSQPGMVGNEQFF.